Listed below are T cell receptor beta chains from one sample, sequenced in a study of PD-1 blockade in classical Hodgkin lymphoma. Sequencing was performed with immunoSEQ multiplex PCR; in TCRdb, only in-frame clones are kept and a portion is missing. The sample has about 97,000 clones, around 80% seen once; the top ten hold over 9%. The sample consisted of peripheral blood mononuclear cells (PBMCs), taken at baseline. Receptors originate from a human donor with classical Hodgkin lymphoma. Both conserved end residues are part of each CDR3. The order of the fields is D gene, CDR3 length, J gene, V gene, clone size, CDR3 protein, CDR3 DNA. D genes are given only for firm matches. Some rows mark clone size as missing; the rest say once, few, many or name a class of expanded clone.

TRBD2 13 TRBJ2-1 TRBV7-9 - CASSFAGEAEQFF TGTGCCAGCAGCTTTGCGGGAGAGGCTGAGCAGTTCTTC
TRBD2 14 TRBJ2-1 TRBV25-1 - CASSGAGLYNEQFF TGTGCCAGCAGCGGAGCGGGATTATACAATGAGCAGTTCTTC
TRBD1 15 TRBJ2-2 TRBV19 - CASRPGQGWTGELFF TGTGCCAGCCGACCGGGACAGGGATGGACCGGGGAGCTGTTTTTT
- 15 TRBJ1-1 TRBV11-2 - CASSLGSIGTTEAFF TGTGCCAGCAGCTTAGGGAGTATTGGTACGACTGAAGCTTTCTTT
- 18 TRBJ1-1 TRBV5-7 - CASSLEGNGAGGDTEAFF TGTGCCAGCAGCTTGGAGGGGAACGGGGCCGGAGGGGACACTGAAGCTTTCTTT
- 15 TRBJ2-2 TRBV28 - CASSPPGGAIGELFF TGTGCCAGCAGTCCCCCAGGGGGGGCCATCGGGGAGCTGTTTTTT
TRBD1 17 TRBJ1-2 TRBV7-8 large CASSLARQGPINYGYTF TGTGCCAGCAGCTTAGCCAGACAGGGGCCCATTAACTATGGCTACACCTTC
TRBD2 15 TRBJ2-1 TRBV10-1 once CASSESSGRVNEQFF TGCGCCAGCAGTGAGAGTAGCGGGAGGGTTAATGAGCAGTTCTTC
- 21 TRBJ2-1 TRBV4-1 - CASSQSFSGTPEFSSYNEQFF TGCGCCAGCAGCCAATCCTTCTCCGGGACTCCAGAGTTTAGCTCCTACAATGAGCAGTTCTTC
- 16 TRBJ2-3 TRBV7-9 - CASSLSGGRSTDTQYF TGTGCCAGCAGCCTCAGTGGCGGCAGGAGCACAGATACGCAGTATTTT
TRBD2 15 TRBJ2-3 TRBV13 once CASSLASGYTDTQYF TGTGCCAGCAGCTTGGCTAGCGGGTACACAGATACGCAGTATTTT